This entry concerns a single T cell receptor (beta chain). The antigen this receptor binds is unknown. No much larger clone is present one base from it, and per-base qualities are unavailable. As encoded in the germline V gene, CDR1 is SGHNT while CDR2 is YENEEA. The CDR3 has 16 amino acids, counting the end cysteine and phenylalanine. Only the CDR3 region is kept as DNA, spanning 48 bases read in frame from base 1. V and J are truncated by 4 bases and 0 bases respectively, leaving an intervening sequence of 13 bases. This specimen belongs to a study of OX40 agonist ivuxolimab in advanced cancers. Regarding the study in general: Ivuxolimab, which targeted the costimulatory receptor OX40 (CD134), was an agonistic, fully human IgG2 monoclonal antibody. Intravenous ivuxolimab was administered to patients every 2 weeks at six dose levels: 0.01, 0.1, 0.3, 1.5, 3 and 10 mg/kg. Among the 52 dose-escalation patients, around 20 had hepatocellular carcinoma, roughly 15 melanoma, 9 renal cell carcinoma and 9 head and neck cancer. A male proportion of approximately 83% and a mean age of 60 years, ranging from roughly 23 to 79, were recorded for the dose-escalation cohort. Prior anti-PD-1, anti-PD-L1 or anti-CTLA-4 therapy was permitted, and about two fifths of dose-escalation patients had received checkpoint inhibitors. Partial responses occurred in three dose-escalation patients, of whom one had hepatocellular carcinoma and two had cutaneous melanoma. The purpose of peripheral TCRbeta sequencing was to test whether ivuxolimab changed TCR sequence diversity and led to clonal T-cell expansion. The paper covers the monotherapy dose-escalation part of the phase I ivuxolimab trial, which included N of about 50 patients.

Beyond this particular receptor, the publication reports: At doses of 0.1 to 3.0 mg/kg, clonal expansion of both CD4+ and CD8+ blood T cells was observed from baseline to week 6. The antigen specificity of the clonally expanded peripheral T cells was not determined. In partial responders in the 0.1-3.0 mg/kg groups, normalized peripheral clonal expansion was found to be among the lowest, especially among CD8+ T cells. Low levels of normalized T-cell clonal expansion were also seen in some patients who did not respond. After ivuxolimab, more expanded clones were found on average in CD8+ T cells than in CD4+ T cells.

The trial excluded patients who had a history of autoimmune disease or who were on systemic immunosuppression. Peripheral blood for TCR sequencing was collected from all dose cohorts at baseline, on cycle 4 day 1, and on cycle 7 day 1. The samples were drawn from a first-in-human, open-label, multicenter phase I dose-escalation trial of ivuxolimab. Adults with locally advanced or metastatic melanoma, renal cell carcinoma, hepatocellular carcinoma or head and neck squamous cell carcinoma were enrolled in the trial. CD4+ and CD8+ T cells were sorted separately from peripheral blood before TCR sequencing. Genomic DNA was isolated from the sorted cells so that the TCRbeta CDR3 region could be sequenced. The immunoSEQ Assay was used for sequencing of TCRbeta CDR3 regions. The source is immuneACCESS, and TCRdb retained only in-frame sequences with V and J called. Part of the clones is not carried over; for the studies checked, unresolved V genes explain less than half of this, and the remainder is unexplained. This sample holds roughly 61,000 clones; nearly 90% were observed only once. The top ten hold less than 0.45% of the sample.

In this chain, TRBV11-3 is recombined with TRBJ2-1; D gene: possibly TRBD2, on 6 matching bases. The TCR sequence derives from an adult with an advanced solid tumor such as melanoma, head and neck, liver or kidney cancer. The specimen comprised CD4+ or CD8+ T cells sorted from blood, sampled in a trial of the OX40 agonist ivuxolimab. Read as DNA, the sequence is TGTGCCAGCAGCTCCCTAGCGACGAGCTCCTACAATGAGCAGTTCTTC. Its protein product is CASSSLATSSYNEQFF.